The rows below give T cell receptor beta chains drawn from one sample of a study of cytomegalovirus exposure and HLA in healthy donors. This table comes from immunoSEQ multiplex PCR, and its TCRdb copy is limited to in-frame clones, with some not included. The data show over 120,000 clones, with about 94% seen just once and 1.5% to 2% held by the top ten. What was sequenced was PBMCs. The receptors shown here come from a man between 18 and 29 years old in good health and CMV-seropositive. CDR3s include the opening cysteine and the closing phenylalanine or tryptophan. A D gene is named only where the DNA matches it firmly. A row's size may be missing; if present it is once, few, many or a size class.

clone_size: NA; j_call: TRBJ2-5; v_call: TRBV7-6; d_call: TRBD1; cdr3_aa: CASSGWDRAGETQYF; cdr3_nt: TGTGCCAGCAGCGGATGGGACAGGGCGGGGGAGACCCAGTACTTC
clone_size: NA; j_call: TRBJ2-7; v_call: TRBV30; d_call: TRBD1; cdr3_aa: CAWSPGTGSYEQYF; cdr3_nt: TGTGCCTGGAGTCCCGGGACAGGGTCCTACGAGCAGTACTTC
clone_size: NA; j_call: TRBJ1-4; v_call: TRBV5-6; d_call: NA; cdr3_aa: CASSLGALGQGGPF; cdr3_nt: TGTGCCAGCAGCTTGGGCGCCCTTGGGCAGGGTGGCCCTTTT
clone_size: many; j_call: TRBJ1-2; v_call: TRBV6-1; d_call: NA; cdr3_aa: CASRFPGSYGYTF; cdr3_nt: TGTGCCAGCAGGTTTCCAGGAAGCTATGGCTACACCTTC
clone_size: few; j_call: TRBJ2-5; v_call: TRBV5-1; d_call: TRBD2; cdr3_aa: CASSLSGTSGGRETQYF; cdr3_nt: TGCGCCAGCAGCTTATCCGGGACTAGCGGAGGGCGGGAGACCCAGTACTTC
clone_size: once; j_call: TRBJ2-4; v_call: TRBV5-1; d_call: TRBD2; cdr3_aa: CASSPSGTQNIQYF; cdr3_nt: TGCGCCAGCAGCCCCAGCGGGACTCAAAACATTCAGTACTTC
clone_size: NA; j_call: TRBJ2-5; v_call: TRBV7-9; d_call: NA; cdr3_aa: CASSSGLLQETQYF; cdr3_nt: TGTGCCAGCAGCTCGGGACTCCTTCAAGAGACCCAGTACTTC
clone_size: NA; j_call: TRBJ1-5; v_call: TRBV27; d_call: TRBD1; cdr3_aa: CASRPDRGWNQPQHF; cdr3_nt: TGTGCCAGCAGGCCAGACAGGGGGTGGAATCAGCCCCAGCATTTT
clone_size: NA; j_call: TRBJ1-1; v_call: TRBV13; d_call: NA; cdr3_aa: CASSGGRLSNTEAFF; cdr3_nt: TGTGCCAGCAGCGGGGGGAGACTATCAAACACTGAAGCTTTCTTT
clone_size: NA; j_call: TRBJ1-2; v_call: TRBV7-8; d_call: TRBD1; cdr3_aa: CASSLTDRGYGYTF; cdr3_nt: TGTGCCAGCAGCCTTACAGACAGGGGCTATGGCTACACCTTC
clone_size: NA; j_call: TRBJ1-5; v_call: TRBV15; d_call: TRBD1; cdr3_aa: CATSRRQGSQPQHF; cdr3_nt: TGTGCCACCAGCAGACGACAGGGAAGTCAGCCCCAGCATTTT
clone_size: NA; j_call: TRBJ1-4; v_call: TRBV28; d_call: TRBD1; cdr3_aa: CASRLMGQSEKLFF; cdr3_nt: TGTGCCAGCAGATTAATGGGACAGTCGGAAAAACTGTTTTTT
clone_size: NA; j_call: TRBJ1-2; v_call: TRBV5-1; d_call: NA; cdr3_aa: CASSLGEGQAYGYTF; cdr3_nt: TGCGCCAGCAGCTTGGGGGAGGGGCAGGCCTATGGCTACACCTTC
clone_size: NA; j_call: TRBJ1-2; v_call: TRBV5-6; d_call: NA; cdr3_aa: CASSLVLGRNYGYTF; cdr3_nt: TGTGCCAGCAGCTTGGTTCTAGGTCGTAACTATGGCTACACCTTC
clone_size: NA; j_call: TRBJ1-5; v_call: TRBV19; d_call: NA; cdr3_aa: CASSLTGPNQPQHF; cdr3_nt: TGTGCCAGTAGTTTGACAGGCCCCAATCAGCCCCAGCATTTT
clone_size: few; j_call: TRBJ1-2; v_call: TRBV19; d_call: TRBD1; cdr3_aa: CASSTGQGLNYGYTF; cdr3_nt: TGTGCCAGTAGTACCGGACAGGGCCTAAACTATGGCTACACCTTC
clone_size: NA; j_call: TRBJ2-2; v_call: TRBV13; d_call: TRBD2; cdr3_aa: CASSSGTSGSVGGELFF; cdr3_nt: TGTGCCAGCAGCTCTGGGACTAGCGGGAGTGTTGGCGGGGAGCTGTTTTTT
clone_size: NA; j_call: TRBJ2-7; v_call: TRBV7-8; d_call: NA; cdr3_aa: CASSLAFSHEQYF; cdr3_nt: TGTGCCAGCAGCTTAGCCTTTAGCCACGAGCAGTACTTC
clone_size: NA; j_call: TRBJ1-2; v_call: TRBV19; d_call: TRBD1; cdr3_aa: CASTNGGGTNYGYTF; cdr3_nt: TGTGCCAGTACTAATGGAGGGGGCACTAACTATGGCTACACCTTC
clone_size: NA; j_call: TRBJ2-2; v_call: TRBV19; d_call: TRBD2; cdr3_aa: CASSILAGTTNTGELFF; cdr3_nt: TGTGCCAGTAGTATACTAGCGGGGACCACAAACACCGGGGAGCTGTTTTTT
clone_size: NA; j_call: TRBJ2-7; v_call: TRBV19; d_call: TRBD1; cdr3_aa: CASSPRQGAYYEQYF; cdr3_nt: TGTGCCAGTAGTCCCAGACAGGGGGCTTACTACGAGCAGTACTTC
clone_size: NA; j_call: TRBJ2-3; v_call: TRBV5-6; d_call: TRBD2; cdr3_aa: CASSLEREGRDTQYF; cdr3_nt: TGTGCCAGCAGCTTGGAGCGGGAGGGCCGAGATACGCAGTATTTT
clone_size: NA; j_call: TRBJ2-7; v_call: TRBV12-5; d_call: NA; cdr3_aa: CASGLGGETSYEQYF; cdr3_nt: TGTGCTAGTGGTTTGGGCGGGGAAACTTCCTACGAGCAGTACTTC
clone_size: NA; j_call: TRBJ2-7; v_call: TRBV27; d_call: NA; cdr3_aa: CASSLYGPYEQYF; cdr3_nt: TGTGCCAGCAGTTTATACGGTCCCTACGAGCAGTACTTC
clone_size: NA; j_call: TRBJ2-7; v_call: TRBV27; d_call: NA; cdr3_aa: CASSFLGSSYEQYF; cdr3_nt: TGTGCCAGCAGTTTTTTGGGCAGCTCCTACGAGCAGTACTTC
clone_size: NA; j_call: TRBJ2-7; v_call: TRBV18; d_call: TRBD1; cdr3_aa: CASSRQGMHEQYF; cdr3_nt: TGTGCCAGCTCAAGACAGGGTATGCACGAGCAGTACTTC
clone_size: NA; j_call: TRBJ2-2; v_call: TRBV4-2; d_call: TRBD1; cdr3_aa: CASSQTGQGNTGELFF; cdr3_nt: TGTGCCAGCAGCCAGACGGGACAGGGAAACACCGGGGAGCTGTTTTTT
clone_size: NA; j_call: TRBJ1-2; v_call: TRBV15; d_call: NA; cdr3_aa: CATSRDRKLGLGYTF; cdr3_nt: TGTGCCACCAGCAGAGATCGTAAATTGGGCTTGGGCTACACCTTC